The 25 T cell receptor beta chains in this list originate from one sample, sequenced in a study of shared clonotypes between healthy human individuals. Sequencing used immunoSEQ multiplex PCR; TCRdb keeps in-frame clones, though not all of them. Of roughly 1,500,000 clones detected, under 99% appear once; the ten largest clones hold around 0.45%. The specimen sequenced was naive CD4+ T cells sorted from blood. Subset reported: CD45RA+ positively selected. These receptors originate from a man aged 30 to 39 in good health.

This rearrangement joins TRBV28 to TRBJ2-1; 9 nucleotides agree with TRBD1. This CDR3 contains 15 residues. CDR1 is MDHEN and CDR2 is SYDVKM in the germline V gene. V was clipped by 5 bases and J by 5 bases; unmatched bases: 7. CDR3 DNA: TGTGCCAGCAGTATGCACAGGGGGCTGAACAATGAGCAGTTCTTC. This encodes CASSMHRGLNNEQFF.

This sequence joins TRBV28 and TRBJ1-2; the match to TRBD1 covers 7 bases. Losses at the gene ends were 10 bases for V and 8 bases for J; bases not matched to a gene: 16. The CDR3 totals 14 residues. CDR1 and CDR2 from the germline V gene are MDHEN and SYDVKM. In nucleotides, the CDR3 is TGTGCCATCAATCGACAGGGCCCGAAGGAGGGCTACACCTTC. Protein product: CAINRQGPKEGYTF.

The genes are TRBV18 and TRBJ2-2; D call uncertain. V lost 2 bases, J lost 1 base, and 11 bases lay in between. Germline lookup yields CDR1 KGHSH and CDR2 LQKENI. The CDR3 covers 16 residues. CDR3 loop: CASSPTKAENTGELFF. CDR3 sequence (DNA): TGTGCCAGCTCACCAACCAAAGCAGAGAACACCGGGGAGCTGTTTTTT.

This rearrangement joins TRBV5-1 to TRBJ1-2, with D maybe TRBD1 (6 bases). The CDR3 runs 20 residues. V lost 0 bases and J 6 bases, leaving 30 bases between the germline ends. Looked up from germline, CDR1 is SGHRS and CDR2 is YFSETQ. For the CDR3, the DNA is TGCGCCAGCAGCTTGGAACGGGGGGCAGTCGCAACTTTATCGCGTGATGGCTACACCTTC. Its translation is CASSLERGAVATLSRDGYTF.

V usage is TRBV19 and J usage is TRBJ1-5; TRBD1 aligns across 8 bases. In germline, CDR1 is LNHDA, CDR2 SQIVND (reference sequence). There are 14 residues in the CDR3. Losses at the gene ends were 4 bases for V and 5 bases for J; bases not matched to a gene: 4. CDR3 bases: TGTGCCAGTAGTACCCCAGGGGGCGATCAGCCCCAGCATTTT. The encoded protein is CASSTPGGDQPQHF.

The chain uses TRBV28 and TRBJ2-7; D gene uncertain. This CDR3 region has 11 residues. Trimming cost V 6 bases and J 3 bases, with 6 bases left between them. CDR1 and CDR2 (germline): MDHEN, SYDVKM. CDR3 sequence reads: CASRKRYEQYF. The CDR3 nucleotides read TGTGCCAGCAGGAAGCGCTACGAGCAGTACTTC.

The chain uses TRBV4-2 and TRBJ2-1, with a possible D match to TRBD2 (5 bases). The germline CDR1 and CDR2 sequences are LGHNA and YNFKEQ. This CDR3 spans 15 amino acids. Deletions cut 3 bases from V and 2 bases from J, with 11 bases between. CDR3 sequence: CASSQAATTYNEQFF. CDR3 in DNA: TGTGCCAGCAGCCAGGCCGCGACTACCTACAATGAGCAGTTCTTC.

J is TRBJ2-3 and V is TRBV2, with 8 bases identical to TRBD1. In germline, CDR1 is SNHLY, CDR2 FYNNEI. The CDR3 runs 18 residues. Germline trimming cut 5 bases from V and 2 bases from J; bases unmatched to any gene: 15. The CDR3 is CASSRDRGALRATDTQYF. In DNA, the CDR3 is TGTGCCAGCAGTCGAGACAGGGGCGCTCTTCGGGCCACAGATACGCAGTATTTT.

CDR3 amino acids: CASSFFLGVSGQSTDTQYF. The CDR3 DNA sequence: TGTGCCAGCAGCTTTTTTCTGGGGGTTTCGGGACAAAGCACAGATACGCAGTATTTT. This chain links TRBV7-9 with TRBJ2-3; D perhaps matches TRBD1 (6 bases). The germline V gene has CDR1 SEHNR and CDR2 FQNEAQ (reference sequence). Between the trimmed V and J ends, which lost 3 bases and 0 bases, there was a span of 22 bases. The CDR3 totals 19 residues. The full variable domain, its missing parts supplied by reference TRBV7-9 and TRBJ2-3, is DTGVSQNPRHKITKRGQNVTFRCDPISEHNRLYWYRQTLGQGPEFLTYFQNEAQLEKSRLLSDRFSAERPKGSFSTLEIQRTEQGDSAMYLCASSFFLGVSGQSTDTQYFGPGTRLTVL.

This chain uses TRBV7-2 with TRBJ2-2; D is uncertain. V gave up 1 base and J gave up 7 bases, with 7 bases separating them. The CDR3 length is 13 residues. Germline V gene sequence: CDR1 SGHTA, CDR2 FQGNSA. CDR3 protein: CASSLVGLGELFF. CDR3 sequence (DNA): TGTGCCAGCAGCTTAGTAGGGCTCGGGGAGCTGTTTTTT.

Comments on this clone: The same CDR3 arises from other DNA sequences in this sample as well. The V gene is TRBV9, the J gene TRBJ2-7, with 11 bases that match TRBD2. The junction had 3 bases not matched to a gene; V was cut back by 0 bases and J by 1 base. Germline V gives CDR1 SGDLS, CDR2 YYNGEE. The CDR3 spans 16 residues. This chain's CDR3 is CASSVGLAGMSYEQYF. CDR3 sequence (DNA): TGTGCCAGCAGCGTAGGACTAGCGGGGATGTCCTACGAGCAGTACTTC.

This chain links TRBV5-1 with TRBJ1-1; D call uncertain. The CDR3 length is 15 residues. The germline V gene has CDR1 SGHRS and CDR2 YFSETQ. V dropped 0 bases and J dropped 3 bases, with 12 bases sitting between them. The CDR3 loop is CASSLDPIGDTEAFF. The CDR3 DNA sequence: TGCGCCAGCAGCTTGGACCCTATTGGGGACACTGAAGCTTTCTTT.

This chain connects TRBV9 to TRBJ2-7; 7 bases map to TRBD1. The CDR3 consists of 15 residues. The germline CDR1 and CDR2 sequences are SGDLS and YYNGEE. The V segment lost 1 base and the J segment 5 bases; nucleotides outside the gene matches: 9. The DNA for the CDR3 is TGTGCCAGCAGCGTACTAGCACAGGGGTTCCACGAGCAGTACTTC. It translates to CASSVLAQGFHEQYF.

The V and J genes are TRBV14 and TRBJ2-1; tentative D call: TRBD1 (5 bases). Trimming stripped 0 bases from V and 0 bases from J, with 12 bases between. This CDR3 region has 17 residues. The germline V gene has CDR1 SGHDN and CDR2 FVKESK. Here the CDR3 reads CASSQDLQGSSYNEQFF. The CDR3 bases are TGTGCCAGCAGCCAAGATCTCCAGGGAAGCTCCTACAATGAGCAGTTCTTC.

This clone has only one observation. As DNA, the CDR3 is TGTGCCAGCATCCCAACCAACACCGGGGAGCTGTTTTTT. It is translated as CASIPTNTGELFF. The chain employs TRBV7-2 and TRBJ2-2; no firm D call. V dropped 7 bases and J dropped 2 bases, with 8 bases sitting between them. The CDR3 contains 13 residues. Germline V gene lookup returns CDR1 SGHTA and CDR2 FQGNSA.

The chain couples TRBV9 to TRBJ1-2; D is unresolved. V was clipped by 0 bases and J by 6 bases, with 6 bases between them. Germline V gives CDR1 SGDLS, CDR2 YYNGEE. The CDR3 is 12 residues long. The CDR3 nucleotides are TGTGCCAGCAGCGTAGGTGGTAATGGCTACACCTTC. Amino acid sequence: CASSVGGNGYTF.

The chain's CDR3 is CASSWATGEQFF. The CDR3 region has the DNA TGCGCCAGCAGCTGGGCAACGGGAGAGCAGTTCTTC. This chain links TRBV5-1 with TRBJ2-1, with a weak D call TRBD2 (5 bases). Germline-derived CDR1 and CDR2 are SGHRS and YFSETQ. The ends were cut back, 3 bases at V and 10 bases at J, with 11 bases in the middle. This CDR3 region has 12 residues. The entire variable domain, with the rest obtained from reference TRBV5-1 and TRBJ2-1, is as follows: KAGVTQTPRYLIKTRGQQVTLSCSPISGHRSVSWYQQTPGQGLQFLFEYFSETQRNKGNFPGRFSGRQFSNSRSEMNVSTLELGDSALYLCASSWATGEQFFGPGTRLTVL.

The chain joins TRBV18 to TRBJ1-1; 8 bases match TRBD1. CDR3 length equals 13 residues. Germline lookup yields CDR1 KGHSH and CDR2 LQKENI. V lost 9 bases to trimming and J lost 4 bases; unmatched junction nucleotides: 7. CDR3 DNA: TGTGCCAGGTTACAGGGGACAGGCACTGAAGCTTTCTTT. The encoded protein is CARLQGTGTEAFF. The variable domain in full, with the rest retrieved from reference TRBV18 and TRBJ1-1, is NAGVMQNPRHLVRRRGQEARLRCSPMKGHSHVYWYRQLPEEGLKFMVYLQKENIIDESGMPKERFSAEFPKEGPSILRIQQVVRGDSAAYFCARLQGTGTEAFFGQGTRLTVV.

The chain is built from TRBV6-5 and TRBJ2-3; D possibly corresponds to TRBD2 (6 bases). Germline V CDR1 and CDR2: MNHEY, SVGAGI. The CDR3 runs 13 residues. V lost 10 bases and J 5 bases, leaving 16 bases between the germline ends. CDR3 nucleotides: TGTGCCACCACCCGGGACTTAAAAGATACGCAGTATTTT. It is translated as CATTRDLKDTQYF.

This chain joins TRBV2 and TRBJ1-1; no reliable D call. This CDR3 region has 13 residues. From germline, CDR1 is SNHLY and CDR2 FYNNEI. Trimming took off 7 bases at V and 0 bases at J, with 9 bases between the two ends. In nucleotides, the CDR3 is TGTGCCAGCACGATTTCCTTGAACACTGAAGCTTTCTTT. This gives the protein CASTISLNTEAFF.

V is TRBV2 and J is TRBJ2-1; 9 nucleotides agree with TRBD2. This CDR3 contains 14 residues. V lost 4 bases, J lost 6 bases, and 4 bases stayed unmatched. Germline loops: CDR1 SNHLY, CDR2 FYNNEI. Written as DNA, the CDR3 is TGTGCCAGCAGTGTGAGCGGGAGGACCAATGAGCAGTTCTTC. Encoded protein: CASSVSGRTNEQFF.

This chain links TRBV11-2 with TRBJ2-4; maybe TRBD1 (6 bases). CDR3 length: 16 residues. The V and J ends lost 0 bases and 10 bases respectively, with 19 bases between them. CDR1 is SGHAT and CDR2 is FQNNGV in the germline V gene. The CDR3 spells CASSLDYWGPLGIQYF. In DNA, the CDR3 is TGTGCCAGCAGCTTAGATTATTGGGGGCCCCTAGGGATTCAGTACTTC.

The count of this clone is one. J is TRBJ1-3 and V is TRBV6-6; TRBD1 aligns across 7 bases. The V gene's germline CDR1 is MNHNY and CDR2 SVGAGI (reference sequence). The V segment lost 6 bases and the J segment 6 bases; nucleotides outside the gene matches: 14. There are 16 residues in the CDR3. Here the CDR3 DNA reads TGTGCCAGCAGCAAGGGAACAGGGGTGAGGGAAAACACCATATATTTT. Translating gives CASSKGTGVRENTIYF.

The genes are TRBV27 and TRBJ2-1; 7 bases map to TRBD2. V was pared by 10 bases and J by 3 bases, with 12 bases of the junction left unmatched. CDR1 and CDR2 from the germline V gene are MNHEY and SMNVEV (reference sequence). CDR3 size: 15 residues. This CDR3 reads CATLSVGGFYNEQFF. In nucleotides, the CDR3 is TGTGCCACCCTTTCCGTGGGAGGGTTCTACAATGAGCAGTTCTTC.

In regard to this clone: Other DNA sequences within the sample encode an identical CDR3. The chain recombines TRBV5-1 with TRBJ2-1; D remains ambiguous. Trimming took off 1 base at V and 0 bases at J, with 8 bases between the two ends. This CDR3 comprises 15 residues. From germline, CDR1 is SGHRS and CDR2 YFSETQ. As DNA, the CDR3 is TGCGCCAGCAGCTTGCGGCAGAGCTCCTACAATGAGCAGTTCTTC. The encoded protein is CASSLRQSSYNEQFF.